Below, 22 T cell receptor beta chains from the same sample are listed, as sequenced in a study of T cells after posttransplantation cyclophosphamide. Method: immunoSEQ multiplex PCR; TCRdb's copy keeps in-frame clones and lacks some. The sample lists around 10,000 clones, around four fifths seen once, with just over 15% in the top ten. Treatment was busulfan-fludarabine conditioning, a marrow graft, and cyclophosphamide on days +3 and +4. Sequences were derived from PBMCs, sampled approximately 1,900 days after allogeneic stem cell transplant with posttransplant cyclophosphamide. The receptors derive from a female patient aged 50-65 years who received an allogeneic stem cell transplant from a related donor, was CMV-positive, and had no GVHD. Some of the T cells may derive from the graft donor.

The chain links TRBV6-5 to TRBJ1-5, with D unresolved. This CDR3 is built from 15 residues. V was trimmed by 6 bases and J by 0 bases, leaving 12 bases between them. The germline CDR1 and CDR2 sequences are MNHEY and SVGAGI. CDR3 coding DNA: TGTGCCAGCAGATATCGAGCTTATAGCAATCAGCCCCAGCATTTT. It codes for CASRYRAYSNQPQHF.

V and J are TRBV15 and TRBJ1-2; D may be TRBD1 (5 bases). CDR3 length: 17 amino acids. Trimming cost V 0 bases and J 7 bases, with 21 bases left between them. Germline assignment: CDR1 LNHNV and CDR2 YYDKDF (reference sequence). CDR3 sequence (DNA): TGTGCCACCAGCAGAGATAATTCAAGGAAGGGGCGGAGTGGCTACACCTTC. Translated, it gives CATSRDNSRKGRSGYTF.

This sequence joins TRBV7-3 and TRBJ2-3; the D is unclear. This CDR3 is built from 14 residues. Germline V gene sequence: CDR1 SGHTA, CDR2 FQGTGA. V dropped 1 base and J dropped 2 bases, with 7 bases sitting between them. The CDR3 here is CASSLRGDTDTQYF. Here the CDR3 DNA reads TGTGCCAGCAGCTTAAGAGGCGACACAGATACGCAGTATTTT.

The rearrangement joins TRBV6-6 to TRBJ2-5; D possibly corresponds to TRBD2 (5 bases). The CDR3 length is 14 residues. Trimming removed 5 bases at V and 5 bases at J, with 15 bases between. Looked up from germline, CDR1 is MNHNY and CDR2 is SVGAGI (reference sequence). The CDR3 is CASSPSSGWETQYF. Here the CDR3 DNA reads TGTGCCAGCAGTCCTAGCTCGGGGTGGGAGACCCAGTACTTC.

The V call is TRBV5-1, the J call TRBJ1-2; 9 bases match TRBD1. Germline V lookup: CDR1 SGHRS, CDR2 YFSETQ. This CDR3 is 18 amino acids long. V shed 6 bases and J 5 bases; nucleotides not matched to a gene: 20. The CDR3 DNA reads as TGCGCCAGCACACCTACCCCCGGGACAGGGATTCGTAGTTATGGCTACACCTTC. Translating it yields CASTPTPGTGIRSYGYTF.

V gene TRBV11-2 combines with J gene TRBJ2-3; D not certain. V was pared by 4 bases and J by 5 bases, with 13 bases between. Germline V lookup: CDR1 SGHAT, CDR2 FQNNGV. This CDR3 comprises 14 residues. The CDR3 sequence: CASSSDLRIDTQYF. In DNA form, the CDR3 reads TGTGCCAGCAGCTCCGATCTCAGGATAGATACGCAGTATTTT.

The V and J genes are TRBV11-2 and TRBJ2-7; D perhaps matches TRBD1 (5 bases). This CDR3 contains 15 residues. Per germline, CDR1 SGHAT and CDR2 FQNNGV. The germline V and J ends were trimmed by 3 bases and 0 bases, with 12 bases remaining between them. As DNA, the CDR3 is TGTGCCAGCAGCTTGGGGTCCACAGGCTCCTACGAGCAGTACTTC. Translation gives CASSLGSTGSYEQYF.

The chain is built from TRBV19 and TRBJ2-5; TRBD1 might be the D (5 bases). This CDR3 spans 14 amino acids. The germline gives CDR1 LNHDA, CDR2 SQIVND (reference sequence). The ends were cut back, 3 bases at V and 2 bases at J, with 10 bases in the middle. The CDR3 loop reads CASSIGRVQETQYF. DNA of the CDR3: TGTGCCAGTAGTATCGGCAGGGTACAAGAGACCCAGTACTTC.

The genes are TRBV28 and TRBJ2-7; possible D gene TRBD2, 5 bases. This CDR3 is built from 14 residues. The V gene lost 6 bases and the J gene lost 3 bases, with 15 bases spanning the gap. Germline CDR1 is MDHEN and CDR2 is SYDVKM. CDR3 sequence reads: CASSTGIGNYEQYF. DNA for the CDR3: TGTGCCAGCAGCACGGGGATAGGGAACTACGAGCAGTACTTC.

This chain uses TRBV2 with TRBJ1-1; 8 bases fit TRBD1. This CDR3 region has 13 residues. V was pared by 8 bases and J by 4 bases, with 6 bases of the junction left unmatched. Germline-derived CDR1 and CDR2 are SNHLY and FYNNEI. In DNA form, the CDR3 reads TGTGCCAGCTCAGGGGGCGCGGGCACTGAAGCTTTCTTT. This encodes CASSGGAGTEAFF.

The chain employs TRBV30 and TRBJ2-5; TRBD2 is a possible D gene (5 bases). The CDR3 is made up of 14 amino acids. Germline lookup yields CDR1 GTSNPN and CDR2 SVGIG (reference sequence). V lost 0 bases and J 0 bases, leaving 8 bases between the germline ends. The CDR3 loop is CAWSVSSNQETQYF. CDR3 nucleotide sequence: TGTGCCTGGAGTGTTTCTAGCAACCAAGAGACCCAGTACTTC.

This chain's CDR3 is CASTGQGAGQPQHF. The CDR3 DNA is TGTGCCAGTACCGGACAGGGGGCCGGGCAGCCCCAGCATTTT. The chain joins TRBV2 to TRBJ1-5, with 11 nucleotides matching TRBD1. V was clipped by 9 bases and J by 7 bases; unmatched bases: 8. The CDR3 is 14 residues long. Germline CDR1 and CDR2: SNHLY and FYNNEI.

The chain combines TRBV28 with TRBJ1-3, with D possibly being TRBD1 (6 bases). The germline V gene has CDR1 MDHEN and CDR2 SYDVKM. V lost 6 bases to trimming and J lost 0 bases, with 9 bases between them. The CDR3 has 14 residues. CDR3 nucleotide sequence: TGTGCCAGCAGGACAGGAAGCTCTGGAAACACCATATATTTT. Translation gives CASRTGSSGNTIYF.

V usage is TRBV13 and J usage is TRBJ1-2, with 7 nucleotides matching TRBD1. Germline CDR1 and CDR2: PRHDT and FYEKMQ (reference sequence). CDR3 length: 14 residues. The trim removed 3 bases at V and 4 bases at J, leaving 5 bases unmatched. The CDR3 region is CASSFWTGVYGYTF. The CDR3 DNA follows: TGTGCCAGCAGCTTTTGGACAGGAGTCTATGGCTACACCTTC. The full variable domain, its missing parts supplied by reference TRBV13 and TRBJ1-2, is AAGVIQSPRHLIKEKRETATLKCYPIPRHDTVYWYQQGPGQDPQFLISFYEKMQSDKGSIPDRFSAQQFSDYHSELNMSSLELGDSALYFCASSFWTGVYGYTFGSGTRLTVV.

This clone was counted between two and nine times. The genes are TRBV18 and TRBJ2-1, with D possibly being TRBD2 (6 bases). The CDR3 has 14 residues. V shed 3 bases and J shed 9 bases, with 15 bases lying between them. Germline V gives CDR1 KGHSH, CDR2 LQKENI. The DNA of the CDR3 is TGTGCCAGCTCACCCCGGGAGTTTTCGGGTGAGCAGTTCTTC. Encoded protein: CASSPREFSGEQFF.

CDR3 loop: CASSPPGTSSSGELFF. The CDR3 coding sequence is TGTGCCAGCAGTCCGCCCGGGACTAGCTCTTCCGGGGAGCTGTTTTTT. The chain couples TRBV28 to TRBJ2-2, with 9 bases matching TRBD2. Germline assignment: CDR1 MDHEN and CDR2 SYDVKM. The V segment lost 5 bases and the J segment 6 bases; nucleotides outside the gene matches: 10. This CDR3 has 16 residues.

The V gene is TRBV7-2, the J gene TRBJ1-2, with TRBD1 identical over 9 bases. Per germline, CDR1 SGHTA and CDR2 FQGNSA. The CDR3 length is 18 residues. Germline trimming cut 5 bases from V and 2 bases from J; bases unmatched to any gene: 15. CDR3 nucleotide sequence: TGTGCCAGCAGCATCTCCATCCGGGACAGGGAATGGAACTATGGCTACACCTTC. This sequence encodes CASSISIRDREWNYGYTF.

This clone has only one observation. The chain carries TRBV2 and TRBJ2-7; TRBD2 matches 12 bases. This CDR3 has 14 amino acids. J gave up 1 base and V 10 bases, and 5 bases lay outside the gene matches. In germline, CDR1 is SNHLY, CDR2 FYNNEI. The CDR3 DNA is TGTGCCACCCTTGGACTAGCGGGATCCTACGAGCAGTACTTC. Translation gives CATLGLAGSYEQYF.

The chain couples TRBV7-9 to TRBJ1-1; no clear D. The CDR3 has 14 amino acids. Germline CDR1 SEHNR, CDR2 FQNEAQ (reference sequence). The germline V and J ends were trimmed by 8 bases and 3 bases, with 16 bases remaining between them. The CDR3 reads CASRGNGWDTEAFF. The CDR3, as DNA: TGTGCCAGCCGGGGTAATGGATGGGACACTGAAGCTTTCTTT.

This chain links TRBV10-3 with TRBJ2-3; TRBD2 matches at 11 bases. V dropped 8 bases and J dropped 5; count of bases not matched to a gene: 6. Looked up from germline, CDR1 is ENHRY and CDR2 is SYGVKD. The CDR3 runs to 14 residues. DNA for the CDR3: TGTGCCATCGGGACTAGCGGACGAAGAGATACGCAGTATTTT. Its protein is CAIGTSGRRDTQYF.

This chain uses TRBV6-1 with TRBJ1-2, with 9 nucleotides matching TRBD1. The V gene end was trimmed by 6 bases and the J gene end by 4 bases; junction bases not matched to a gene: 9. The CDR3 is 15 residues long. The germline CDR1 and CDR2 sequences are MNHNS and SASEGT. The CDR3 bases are TGTGCCAGCAGATTACCGGGACAGGGTCCCTATGGCTACACCTTC. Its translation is CASRLPGQGPYGYTF.

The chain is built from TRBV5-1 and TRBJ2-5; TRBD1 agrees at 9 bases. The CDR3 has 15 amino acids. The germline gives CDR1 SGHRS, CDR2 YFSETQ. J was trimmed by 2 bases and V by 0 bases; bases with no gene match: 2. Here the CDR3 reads CASSLDRGLQETQYF. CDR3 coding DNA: TGCGCCAGCAGCTTGGACAGGGGGCTTCAAGAGACCCAGTACTTC. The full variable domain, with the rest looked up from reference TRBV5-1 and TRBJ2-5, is KAGVTQTPRYLIKTRGQQVTLSCSPISGHRSVSWYQQTPGQGLQFLFEYFSETQRNKGNFPGRFSGRQFSNSRSEMNVSTLELGDSALYLCASSLDRGLQETQYFGPGTRLLVL.